Described below is a single T cell receptor (beta chain) sequence and its context. Deletions cut 3 bases from V and 5 bases from J, with 13 bases between. CDR3 length: 14 amino acids. Germline CDR1 and CDR2: LNHNV and YYDKDF (reference sequence). The data originate from a study of blood T cell repertoires in COVID-19. Study in general: Acute and convalescent COVID-19 samples came from the United States, Italy and Spain. T cells, B-cell-depleted T cells, or PBMCs supplied cDNA or gDNA.

The authors' processing: Counts of nucleated cells, estimated from reference gene primer amplification, were obtained. Clones were read by immunoSEQ multiplex PCR, and TCRdb kept only the in-frame ones, dropping some. For V, J and clone size, that table is used; D and trimming come from the DNA. Of over 120,000 clones listed, over 75% were seen once; the top ten hold 1.8%. This TCR was sampled from a man between 65 and 80 years old with acute or convalescent COVID-19. The genes are TRBV15 and TRBJ2-5; a weak D match, TRBD1 (5 bases). Sequences were obtained from peripheral blood. The CDR3 spells CATSRTAAWETQYF. In DNA form, the CDR3 reads TGTGCCACCAGCAGGACAGCAGCTTGGGAGACCCAGTACTTC.